Listed here are 25 T cell receptor beta chains from one sample, sequenced in a study of blood T cell repertoires in COVID-19 (dated by TCRdb to about 2020). The receptor library was made with the immunoSEQ multiplex PCR assay. This is the immuneACCESS table as TCRdb keeps it, with only in-frame sequences that have V and J called. A part of the clones is gone; compared with another copy, unresolved V genes explain less than half, and the rest is unexplained. The sample table shows around 270,000 clones, and approximately 83% are seen once. The ten largest clones take up 15% to 19% of the sample. Source material: peripheral blood. All receptors come from a person aged 70 to 85 with COVID-19, enrolled during active disease.

This clone was counted between two and nine times. J is TRBJ1-5 and V is TRBV3-1 (or the pseudogene TRBV3-2); no clear D gene. The CDR3 is 15 residues long. Germline values: CDR1 LGHDT, CDR2 YNNKEL (reference sequence). Trimming took off 0 bases at V and 0 bases at J, with 6 bases between the two ends. CDR3 coding DNA: TGTGCCAGCAGCCAAGATCTGAGTAGCAATCAGCCCCAGCATTTT. Protein: CASSQDLSSNQPQHF.

The CDR3 here is CASSPGTYYGYTF. DNA of the CDR3: TGTGCCAGCAGTCCCGGGACATACTATGGCTACACCTTC. V is TRBV12-3 or TRBV12-4 and J is TRBJ1-2; D is perhaps TRBD1 (6 bases). Trimming took off 5 bases at V and 3 bases at J, with 10 bases between the two ends. This CDR3 has 13 residues.

The gene calls are TRBV28 and TRBJ1-6; tentative D call: TRBD1 (6 bases). The CDR3 spans 15 residues. Germline values: CDR1 MDHEN, CDR2 SYDVKM. V lost 6 bases to trimming and J lost 13 bases, with 22 bases between them. In nucleotides, the CDR3 is TGTGCCAGCAGCTACACAGACAGGCTTCTAAGCCCCCTCCACTTT. Translation gives CASSYTDRLLSPLHF. Full variable domain (remainder filled in from reference TRBV28 and TRBJ1-6): DVKVTQSSRYLVKRTGEKVFLECVQDMDHENMFWYRQDPGLGLRLIYFSYDVKMKEKGDIPEGYSVSREKKERFSLILESASTNQTSMYLCASSYTDRLLSPLHFGNGTRLTVT.

Details on this clone: The sample contains more than one DNA sequence encoding this CDR3. The chain employs TRBV28 and TRBJ1-2; D is possibly TRBD1 (5 bases). The length of the CDR3 is 13 residues. Germline lookup yields CDR1 MDHEN and CDR2 SYDVKM. V lost 2 bases to trimming and J lost 4 bases, with 8 bases between them. In DNA form, the CDR3 reads TGTGCCAGCAGTTTAGGGCAGGGCTATGGCTACACCTTC. Amino acids: CASSLGQGYGYTF.

This rearrangement joins TRBV5-4 to TRBJ2-7; maybe TRBD2 (6 bases). Looked up from germline, CDR1 is SGHNT and CDR2 is YYREEE (reference sequence). Trimming stripped 1 base from V and 6 bases from J, with 11 bases between. CDR3 length: 13 residues. The CDR3: CASSLIVRGEQYF. DNA of the CDR3: TGTGCCAGCAGCTTGATTGTGCGGGGCGAGCAGTACTTC.

CDR3 region: CASTLLDRDHTEAFF. DNA for the CDR3: TGTGCCAGTACCTTACTGGACAGGGACCACACTGAAGCTTTCTTT. J is TRBJ1-1 and V is TRBV19, with 8 bases matching TRBD1. V was clipped by 7 bases and J by 3 bases; unmatched bases: 10. CDR1 is LNHDA and CDR2 is SQIVND in the germline V gene (reference sequence). This CDR3 has 15 residues.

V usage is TRBV28 and J usage is TRBJ2-1; 7 bases are a match to TRBD1. After removal of 6 bases from V and 6 bases from J, the junction contained 5 bases not matched to a gene. Germline values: CDR1 MDHEN, CDR2 SYDVKM. The CDR3 covers 13 residues. CDR3 loop: CASRPTGRNEQFF. CDR3 nucleotides: TGTGCCAGCAGACCGACAGGGCGCAATGAGCAGTTCTTC.

This chain connects TRBV7-3 to TRBJ2-2, with no clear D. The V and J ends lost 4 bases and 9 bases respectively, with 9 bases between them. Germline V gene sequence: CDR1 SGHTA, CDR2 FQGTGA. CDR3 length: 12 residues. CDR3 nucleotides: TGTGCCAGCAGCTCTCCAGACAGGGAGCTGTTTTTT. Amino acid sequence: CASSSPDRELFF.

J is TRBJ2-1 and V is TRBV18; 9 nucleotides agree with TRBD2. The V and J ends lost 3 bases and 6 bases, in that order; junction bases with no gene match: 12. The CDR3 runs to 17 residues. CDR1 and CDR2 (germline): KGHSH, LQKENI. This CDR3 is CASSPSRGGGARNEQFF. CDR3 sequence (DNA): TGTGCCAGCTCACCCTCTCGGGGCGGGGGGGCCCGCAATGAGCAGTTCTTC. Looking up the rest from reference TRBV18 and TRBJ2-1 gives the full variable domain: NAGVMQNPRHLVRRRGQEARLRCSPMKGHSHVYWYRQLPEEGLKFMVYLQKENIIDESGMPKERFSAEFPKEGPSILRIQQVVRGDSAAYFCASSPSRGGGARNEQFFGPGTRLTVL.

The chain joins TRBV6-5 to TRBJ1-4; 9 positions match TRBD1. The J segment lost 8 bases and the V segment lost 6 bases, leaving 7 bases of the junction unmatched. The CDR3 consists of 14 residues. Germline V gives CDR1 MNHEY, CDR2 SVGAGI. The CDR3 region is CASRKTGTGEKLFF. The CDR3 DNA reads as TGTGCCAGCAGAAAGACAGGGACAGGGGAAAAACTGTTTTTT.

This clone showed up just a few times. The genes are TRBV7-9 and TRBJ2-6; tentatively, D is TRBD1 (6 bases). V gave up 2 bases and J gave up 4 bases, with 18 bases separating them. The V gene's germline CDR1 is SEHNR and CDR2 FQNEAQ (reference sequence). The CDR3 has 18 amino acids. CDR3 sequence (DNA): TGTGCCAGCAGCTTAAGTTCCAGGGGAAAGTCAGGGGCCAACGTCCTGACTTTC. It encodes CASSLSSRGKSGANVLTF. The full variable domain, with the rest looked up from reference TRBV7-9 and TRBJ2-6, is DTGVSQNPRHKITKRGQNVTFRCDPISEHNRLYWYRQTLGQGPEFLTYFQNEAQLEKSRLLSDRFSAERPKGSFSTLEIQRTEQGDSAMYLCASSLSSRGKSGANVLTFGAGSRLTVL.

The CDR3 DNA sequence: TGCGCCAGCAGCCAAGATCACAGCTCCGGGGAGCTGTTTTTT. Translation: CASSQDHSSGELFF. The genes are TRBV4-3 and TRBJ2-2; no clear D. The germline CDR1 and CDR2 sequences are LGHNA and YSLEER. V was pared by 0 bases and J by 6 bases, with 8 bases between. This CDR3 has 14 residues.

This sequence joins TRBV9 and TRBJ2-1; tentative D call: TRBD1 (6 bases). In germline, CDR1 is SGDLS, CDR2 YYNGEE. This CDR3 is built from 17 residues. Deletions cut 0 bases from V and 0 bases from J, with 13 bases between. As DNA, the CDR3 is TGTGCCAGCAGCGTAGAGGCAGGGGCAGCCTCCTACAATGAGCAGTTCTTC. It is translated as CASSVEAGAASYNEQFF.

The table lists this clone with a few counts. This chain connects TRBV28 to TRBJ2-2; D gene uncertain. The germline CDR1 and CDR2 sequences are MDHEN and SYDVKM. Trimming took 3 bases from V and 3 from J, leaving 11 bases between them. The CDR3 runs to 15 residues. The CDR3 DNA follows: TGTGCCAGCAGTTTCGGTCGGCGGTACACCGGGGAGCTGTTTTTT. Amino acids: CASSFGRRYTGELFF.

The gene calls are TRBV7-7 and TRBJ2-3, with 9 bases fitting TRBD2. The germline V gene encodes CDR1 SSHAT and CDR2 FNYEAQ (reference sequence). The V and J ends lost 4 bases and 2 bases, in that order; junction bases with no gene match: 7. This CDR3 is 16 amino acids long. This CDR3 is CASSSSTSGLTDTQYF. The DNA of the CDR3 is TGTGCCAGCAGCTCCTCGACTAGCGGACTCACAGATACGCAGTATTTT.

The chain recombines TRBV5-1 with TRBJ2-5, with TRBD2 matching over 13 bases. The CDR3 totals 16 residues. Germline lookup yields CDR1 SGHRS and CDR2 YFSETQ. The trim removed 4 bases at V and 1 base at J, leaving 4 bases unmatched. The CDR3 region is CASSPGLAGAQETQYF. The CDR3, as DNA: TGCGCCAGCAGCCCAGGACTAGCGGGGGCCCAAGAGACCCAGTACTTC.

The gene calls are TRBV4-3 and TRBJ2-1, with D possibly being TRBD2 (7 bases). The CDR3 length is 17 residues. Looked up from germline, CDR1 is LGHNA and CDR2 is YSLEER. V lost 1 base and J 4 bases, leaving 17 bases between the germline ends. This chain's CDR3 is CASSQVRGGGQYNEQFF. The CDR3 DNA reads TGCGCCAGCAGCCAAGTGCGAGGCGGGGGCCAATACAATGAGCAGTTCTTC.

The rearrangement links TRBV6-5 to TRBJ2-1; 9 bases match TRBD1. Germline CDR1 is MNHEY and CDR2 is SVGAGI. The CDR3 consists of 16 residues. V trimming: 0 bases; J trimming: 6 bases; junction bases outside the gene matches: 6. The CDR3 sequence is CASSYSGQGHTNEQFF. The DNA of the CDR3 is TGTGCCAGCAGTTACTCGGGACAGGGCCATACCAATGAGCAGTTCTTC.

The rearrangement joins TRBV3-1 (or the pseudogene TRBV3-2) to TRBJ2-2, with TRBD2 matching 8 bases. Germline values: CDR1 LGHDT, CDR2 YNNKEL (reference sequence). The CDR3 loop spans 23 amino acids. Trimming removed 3 bases from V and 1 base from J; junction bases left unmatched: 25. CDR3 loop: CASSHPCGEQKDGRGKNTGELFF. In DNA, the CDR3 is TGTGCCAGCAGCCATCCATGTGGGGAGCAGAAAGACGGGAGGGGAAAGAACACCGGGGAGCTGTTTTTT.

The rearrangement links TRBV11-3 to TRBJ1-2; possible D gene TRBD1, 5 bases. This CDR3 region has 13 residues. Germline lookup yields CDR1 SGHNT and CDR2 YENEEA. Trimming shortened V by 7 bases and J by 4 bases, and 13 bases separated the two germline ends. The CDR3 loop reads CASIRGHIYGYTF. CDR3 nucleotides: TGTGCCAGCATTCGCGGACACATCTATGGCTACACCTTC.

This chain uses TRBV18 with TRBJ1-3; D gene unclear. In germline, CDR1 is KGHSH, CDR2 LQKENI. The CDR3 is 13 residues long. The ends were cut back, 4 bases at V and 0 bases at J, with 4 bases in the middle. The CDR3 protein is CASSLISGNTIYF. The DNA of the CDR3 is TGTGCCAGCTCACTCATCTCTGGAAACACCATATATTTT.

The chain employs TRBV19 and TRBJ2-2; perhaps TRBD1 as D (6 bases). Germline CDR1 and CDR2: LNHDA and SQIVND (reference sequence). The CDR3 is 14 amino acids. V lost 5 bases and J lost 4, with 11 bases in between. Here the CDR3 DNA reads TGTGCCAGTAGTGGGACAATTGGCACCGGGGAGCTGTTTTTT. This sequence encodes CASSGTIGTGELFF.

The chain couples TRBV7-9 to TRBJ1-1; a weak D match, TRBD1 (5 bases). Per the germline V gene, CDR1 is SEHNR and CDR2 is FQNEAQ (reference sequence). CDR3 length equals 14 residues. V was shortened by 5 bases and J by 0 bases, with 10 bases between the two germline ends. DNA for the CDR3: TGTGCCAGCAGCCCCGCAGGGCTGAACACTGAAGCTTTCTTT. It yields the protein CASSPAGLNTEAFF. The entire variable domain, with the rest obtained from reference TRBV7-9 and TRBJ1-1, is as follows: DTGVSQNPRHKITKRGQNVTFRCDPISEHNRLYWYRQTLGQGPEFLTYFQNEAQLEKSRLLSDRFSAERPKGSFSTLEIQRTEQGDSAMYLCASSPAGLNTEAFFGQGTRLTVV.

This rearrangement joins TRBV7-3 to TRBJ2-1; 9 bases agree with TRBD1. Germline V CDR1 and CDR2: SGHTA, FQGTGA. V dropped 0 bases and J dropped 5; count of bases not matched to a gene: 2. The CDR3 contains 15 residues. The CDR3 region is CASSLTGQGDNEQFF. The CDR3, as DNA: TGTGCCAGCAGCTTAACGGGACAGGGAGACAATGAGCAGTTCTTC.

This sequence joins TRBV6-5 and TRBJ2-2; D unclear. The V and J ends lost 7 bases and 4 bases respectively, with 7 bases between them. Per germline, CDR1 MNHEY and CDR2 SVGAGI. The CDR3 has 12 amino acids. This chain's CDR3 is CASTRSTGELFF. The CDR3 nucleotides read TGTGCCAGCACCAGATCCACCGGGGAGCTGTTTTTT.